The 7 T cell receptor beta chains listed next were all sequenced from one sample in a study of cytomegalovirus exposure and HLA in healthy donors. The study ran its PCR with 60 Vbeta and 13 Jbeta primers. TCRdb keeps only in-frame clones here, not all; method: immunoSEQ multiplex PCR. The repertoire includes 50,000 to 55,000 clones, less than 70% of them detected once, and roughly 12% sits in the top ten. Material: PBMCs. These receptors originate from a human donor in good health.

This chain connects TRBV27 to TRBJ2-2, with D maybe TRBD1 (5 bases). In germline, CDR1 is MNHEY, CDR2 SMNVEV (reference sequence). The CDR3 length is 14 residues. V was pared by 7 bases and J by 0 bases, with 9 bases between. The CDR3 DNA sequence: TGTGCCAGCAATACAGGAACGAACACCGGGGAGCTGTTTTTT. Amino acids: CASNTGTNTGELFF.

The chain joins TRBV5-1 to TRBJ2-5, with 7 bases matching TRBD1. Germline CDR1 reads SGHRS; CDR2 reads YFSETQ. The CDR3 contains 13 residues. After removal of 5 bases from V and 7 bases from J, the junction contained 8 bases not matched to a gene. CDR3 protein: CASRKGATGTQYF. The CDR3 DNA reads TGCGCCAGCAGAAAGGGGGCGACGGGGACCCAGTACTTC.

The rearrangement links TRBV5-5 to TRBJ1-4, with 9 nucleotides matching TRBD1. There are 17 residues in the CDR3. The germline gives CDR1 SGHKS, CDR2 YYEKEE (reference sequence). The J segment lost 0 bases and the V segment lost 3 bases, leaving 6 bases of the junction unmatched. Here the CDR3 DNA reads TGTGCCAGCAGCTCGGGACAGGGAATTGCAACTAATGAAAAACTGTTTTTT. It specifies CASSSGQGIATNEKLFF.

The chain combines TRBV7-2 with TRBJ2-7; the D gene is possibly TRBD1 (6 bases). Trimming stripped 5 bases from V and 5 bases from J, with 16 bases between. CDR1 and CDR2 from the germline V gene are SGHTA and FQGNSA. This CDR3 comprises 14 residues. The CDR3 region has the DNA TGTGCCAGCAGCCTGAACAGGGCATTACACGAGCAGTACTTC. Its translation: CASSLNRALHEQYF.

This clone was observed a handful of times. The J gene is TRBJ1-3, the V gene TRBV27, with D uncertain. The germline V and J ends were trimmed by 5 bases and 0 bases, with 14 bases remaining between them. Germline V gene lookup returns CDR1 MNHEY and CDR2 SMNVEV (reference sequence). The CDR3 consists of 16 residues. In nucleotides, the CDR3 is TGTGCCAGCAGTCTAACGAGGGAGTACTCTGGAAACACCATATATTTT. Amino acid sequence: CASSLTREYSGNTIYF.

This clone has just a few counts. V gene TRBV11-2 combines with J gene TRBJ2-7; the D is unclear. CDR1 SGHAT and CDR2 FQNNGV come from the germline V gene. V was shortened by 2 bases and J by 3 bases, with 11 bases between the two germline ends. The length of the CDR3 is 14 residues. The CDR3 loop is CASSLFGIDYEQYF. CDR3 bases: TGTGCCAGCAGCTTATTTGGCATCGACTACGAGCAGTACTTC.

CDR3 amino acids: CASSLKAGGTGTQYF. The CDR3 nucleotides are TGTGCCAGCAGCTTGAAAGCGGGGGGGACAGGGACCCAGTACTTC. The J gene is TRBJ2-5, the V gene TRBV5-6; 10 bases fit TRBD2. Germline V lookup: CDR1 SGHDT, CDR2 YYEEEE. The J segment lost 7 bases and the V segment lost 1 base, leaving 7 bases of the junction unmatched. The CDR3 consists of 15 residues.